This T cell receptor (beta chain) was obtained from a study of blood T cell repertoires in COVID-19. The wider study: PBMCs, B-cell-depleted T cells, or T cells were the source of the cDNA or gDNA that made up the material.

Clones were sequenced by immunoSEQ multiplex PCR, and TCRdb holds only the in-frame ones, with some missing. The data hold roughly 200,000 clones, with around nine tenths observed a single time. This CDR3 has 16 amino acids. Trimming removed 0 bases from V and 0 bases from J, with 14 bases in between. Germline CDR1 and CDR2: GTSNPN and SVGIG (reference sequence). Sequencing was done on a sample of peripheral blood. The V and J genes are TRBV30 and TRBJ1-2, with D uncertain. The sequence derives from a man aged 50 to 59 with acute or convalescent COVID-19. In DNA form, the CDR3 reads TGTGCCTGGAGTGTACATTTTGGAGAACCTAACTATGGCTACACCTTC. Amino acids: CAWSVHFGEPNYGYTF.